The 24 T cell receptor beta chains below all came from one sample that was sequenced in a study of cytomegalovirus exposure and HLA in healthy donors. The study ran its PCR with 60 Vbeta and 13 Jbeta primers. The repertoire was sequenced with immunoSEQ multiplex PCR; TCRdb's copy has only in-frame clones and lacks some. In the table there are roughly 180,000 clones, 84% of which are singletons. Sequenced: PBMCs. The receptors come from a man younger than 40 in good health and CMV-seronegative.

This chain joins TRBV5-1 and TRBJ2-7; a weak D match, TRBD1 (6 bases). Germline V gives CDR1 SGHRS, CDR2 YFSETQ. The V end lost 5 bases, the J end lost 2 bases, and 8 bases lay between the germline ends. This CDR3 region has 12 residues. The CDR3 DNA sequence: TGCGCCAGCAGTCGGGACACCTACGAGCAGTACTTC. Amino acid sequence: CASSRDTYEQYF.

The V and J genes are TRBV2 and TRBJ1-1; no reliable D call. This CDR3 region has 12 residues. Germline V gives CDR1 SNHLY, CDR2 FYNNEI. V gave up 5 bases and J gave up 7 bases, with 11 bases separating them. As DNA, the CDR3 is TGTGCCAGCAGTTATTATACAGATGAAGCTTTCTTT. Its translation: CASSYYTDEAFF.

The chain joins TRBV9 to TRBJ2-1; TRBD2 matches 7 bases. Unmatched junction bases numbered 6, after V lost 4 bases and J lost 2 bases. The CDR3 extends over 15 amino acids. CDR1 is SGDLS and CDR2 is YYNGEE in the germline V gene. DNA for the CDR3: TGTGCCAGCAGCCCCCGGACTAGTGCCTACAATGAGCAGTTCTTC. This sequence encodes CASSPRTSAYNEQFF.

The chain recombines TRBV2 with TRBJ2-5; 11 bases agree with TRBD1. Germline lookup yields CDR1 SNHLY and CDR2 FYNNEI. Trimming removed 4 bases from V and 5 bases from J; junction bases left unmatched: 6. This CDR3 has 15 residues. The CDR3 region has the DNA TGTGCCAGCAGTGTAGGGACAGGGGGATGGGAGACCCAGTACTTC. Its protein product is CASSVGTGGWETQYF.

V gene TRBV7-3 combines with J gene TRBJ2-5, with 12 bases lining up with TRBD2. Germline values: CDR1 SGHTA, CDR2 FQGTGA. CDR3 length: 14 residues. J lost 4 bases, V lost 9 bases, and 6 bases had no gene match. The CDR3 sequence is CARQTSGRSETQYF. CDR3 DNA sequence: TGTGCCAGACAGACTAGCGGGAGATCAGAGACCCAGTACTTC.

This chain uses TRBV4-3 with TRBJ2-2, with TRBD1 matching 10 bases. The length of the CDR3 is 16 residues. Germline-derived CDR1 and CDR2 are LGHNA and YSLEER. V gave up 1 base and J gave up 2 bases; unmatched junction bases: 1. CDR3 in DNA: TGCGCCAGCAGCCAAGGACAGGGGGCTAACACCGGGGAGCTGTTTTTT. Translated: CASSQGQGANTGELFF.

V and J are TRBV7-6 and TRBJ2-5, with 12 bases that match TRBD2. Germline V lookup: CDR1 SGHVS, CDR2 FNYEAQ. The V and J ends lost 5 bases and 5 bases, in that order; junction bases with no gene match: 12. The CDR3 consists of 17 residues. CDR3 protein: CASSRPGLAGSGETQYF. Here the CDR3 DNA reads TGTGCCAGCAGCAGACCGGGACTAGCGGGTAGCGGGGAGACCCAGTACTTC.

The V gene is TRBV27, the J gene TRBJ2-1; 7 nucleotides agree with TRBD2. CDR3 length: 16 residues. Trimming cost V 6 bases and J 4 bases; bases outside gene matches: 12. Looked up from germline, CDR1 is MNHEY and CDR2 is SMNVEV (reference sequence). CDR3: CASRSGLEAFYNEQFF. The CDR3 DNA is TGTGCCAGCAGAAGTGGACTAGAAGCCTTTTACAATGAGCAGTTCTTC.

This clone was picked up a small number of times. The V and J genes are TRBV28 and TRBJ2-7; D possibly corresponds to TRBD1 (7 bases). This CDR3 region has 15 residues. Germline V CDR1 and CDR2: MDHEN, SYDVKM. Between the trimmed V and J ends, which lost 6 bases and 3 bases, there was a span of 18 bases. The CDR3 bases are TGTGCCAGCAGCCCCACAGGGGAGGTTAACTACGAGCAGTACTTC. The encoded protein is CASSPTGEVNYEQYF.

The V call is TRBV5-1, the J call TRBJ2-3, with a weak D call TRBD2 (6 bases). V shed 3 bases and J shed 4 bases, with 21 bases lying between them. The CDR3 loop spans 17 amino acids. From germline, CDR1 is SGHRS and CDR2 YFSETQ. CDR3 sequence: CASSWRERIRAADTQYF. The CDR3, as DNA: TGCGCCAGCAGCTGGAGGGAAAGGATTAGGGCGGCAGATACGCAGTATTTT.

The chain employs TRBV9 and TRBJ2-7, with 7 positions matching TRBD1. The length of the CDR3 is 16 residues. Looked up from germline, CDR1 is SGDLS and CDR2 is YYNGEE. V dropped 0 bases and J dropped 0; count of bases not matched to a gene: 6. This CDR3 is CASSVGRDRYSYEQYF. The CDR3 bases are TGTGCCAGCAGCGTAGGTAGGGACAGATACTCCTACGAGCAGTACTTC. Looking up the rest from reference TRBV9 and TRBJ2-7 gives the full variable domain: DSGVTQTPKHLITATGQRVTLRCSPRSGDLSVYWYQQSLDQGLQFLIQYYNGEERAKGNILERFSAQQFPDLHSELNLSSLELGDSALYFCASSVGRDRYSYEQYFGPGTRLTVT.

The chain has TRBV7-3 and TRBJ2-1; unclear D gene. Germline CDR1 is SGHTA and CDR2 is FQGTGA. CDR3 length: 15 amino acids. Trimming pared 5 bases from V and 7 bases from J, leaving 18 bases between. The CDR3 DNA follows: TGTGCCAGCAGCCCCTCAATTGACATGATGAATGAGCAGTTCTTC. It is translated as CASSPSIDMMNEQFF.

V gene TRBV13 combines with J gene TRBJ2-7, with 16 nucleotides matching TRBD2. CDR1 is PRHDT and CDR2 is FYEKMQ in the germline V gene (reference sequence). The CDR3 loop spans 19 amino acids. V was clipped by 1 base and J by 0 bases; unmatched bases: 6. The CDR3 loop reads CASSLAGLAGGLSSYEQYF. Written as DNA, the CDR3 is TGTGCCAGCAGCTTAGCGGGACTAGCGGGAGGGCTTAGCTCCTACGAGCAGTACTTC.

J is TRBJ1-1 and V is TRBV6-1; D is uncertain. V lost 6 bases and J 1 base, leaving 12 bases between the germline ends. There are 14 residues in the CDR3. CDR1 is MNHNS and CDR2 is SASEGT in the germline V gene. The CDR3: CASREINKNTEAFF. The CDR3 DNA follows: TGTGCCAGCAGGGAGATAAACAAGAACACTGAAGCTTTCTTT.

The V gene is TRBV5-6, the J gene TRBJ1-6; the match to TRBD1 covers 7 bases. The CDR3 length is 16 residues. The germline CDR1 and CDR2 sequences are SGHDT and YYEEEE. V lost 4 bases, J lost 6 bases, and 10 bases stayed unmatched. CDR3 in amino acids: CASSPLQGGVNSPLHF. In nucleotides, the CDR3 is TGTGCCAGCAGCCCCTTGCAGGGGGGAGTTAATTCACCCCTCCACTTT.

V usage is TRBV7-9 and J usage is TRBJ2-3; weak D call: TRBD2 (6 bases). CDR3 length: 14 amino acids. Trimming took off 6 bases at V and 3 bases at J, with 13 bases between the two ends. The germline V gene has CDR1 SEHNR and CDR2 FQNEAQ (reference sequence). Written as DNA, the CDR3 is TGTGCCAGCAGGACCCAGGGAGGTACAGATACGCAGTATTTT. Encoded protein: CASRTQGGTDTQYF. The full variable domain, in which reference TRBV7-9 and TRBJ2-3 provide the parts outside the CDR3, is DTGVSQNPRHKITKRGQNVTFRCDPISEHNRLYWYRQTLGQGPEFLTYFQNEAQLEKSRLLSDRFSAERPKGSFSTLEIQRTEQGDSAMYLCASRTQGGTDTQYFGPGTRLTVL.

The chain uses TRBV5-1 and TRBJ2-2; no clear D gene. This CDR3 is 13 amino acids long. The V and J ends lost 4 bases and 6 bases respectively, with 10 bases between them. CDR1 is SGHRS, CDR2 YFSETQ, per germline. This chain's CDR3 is CASSPELAGELFF. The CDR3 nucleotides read TGCGCCAGCAGCCCTGAACTGGCCGGGGAGCTGTTTTTT.

The CDR3 reads CASRVLGGRTDTQYF. CDR3 in DNA: TGTGCCAGCAGGGTCCTAGGAGGGCGCACAGATACGCAGTATTTT. The chain employs TRBV7-9 and TRBJ2-3; tentatively, D is TRBD2 (6 bases). The V and J ends lost 6 bases and 1 base respectively, with 14 bases between them. The germline gives CDR1 SEHNR, CDR2 FQNEAQ (reference sequence). The CDR3 runs 15 residues.

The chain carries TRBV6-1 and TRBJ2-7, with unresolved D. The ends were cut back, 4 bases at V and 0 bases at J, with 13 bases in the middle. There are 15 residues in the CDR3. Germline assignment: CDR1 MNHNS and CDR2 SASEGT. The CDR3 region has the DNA TGTGCCAGCAGTGGAGAAGGCGGTTCCTCCTACGAGCAGTACTTC. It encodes CASSGEGGSSYEQYF.

This CDR3 is CAWSQGQGNEQFF. The CDR3 DNA reads as TGTGCCTGGAGCCAGGGACAGGGCAATGAGCAGTTCTTC. The gene calls are TRBV30 and TRBJ2-1, with TRBD1 matching over 9 bases. The CDR3 is 13 amino acids. The V segment lost 3 bases and the J segment 6 bases; nucleotides outside the gene matches: 3. CDR1 and CDR2 from the germline V gene are GTSNPN and SVGIG (reference sequence).

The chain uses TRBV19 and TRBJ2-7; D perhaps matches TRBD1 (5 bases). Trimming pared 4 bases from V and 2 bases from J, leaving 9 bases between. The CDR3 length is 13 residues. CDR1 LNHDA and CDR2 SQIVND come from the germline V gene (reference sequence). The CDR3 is CASSRGSTYEQYF. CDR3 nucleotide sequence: TGTGCCAGTAGTAGGGGCAGCACCTACGAGCAGTACTTC.

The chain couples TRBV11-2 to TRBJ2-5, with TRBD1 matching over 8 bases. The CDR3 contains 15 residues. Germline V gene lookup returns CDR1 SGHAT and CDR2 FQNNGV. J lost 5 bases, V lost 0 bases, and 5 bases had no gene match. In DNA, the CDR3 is TGTGCCAGCAGCTTAGAGAGGACAGGGTGGGAGACCCAGTACTTC. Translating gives CASSLERTGWETQYF.

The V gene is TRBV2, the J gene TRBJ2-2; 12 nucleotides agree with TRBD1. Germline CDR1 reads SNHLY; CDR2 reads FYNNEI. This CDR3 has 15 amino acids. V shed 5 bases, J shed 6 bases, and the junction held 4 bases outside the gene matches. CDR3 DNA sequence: TGTGCCAGCAGTCCCGGGACAGGGGGCCCCGGGGAGCTGTTTTTT. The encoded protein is CASSPGTGGPGELFF.

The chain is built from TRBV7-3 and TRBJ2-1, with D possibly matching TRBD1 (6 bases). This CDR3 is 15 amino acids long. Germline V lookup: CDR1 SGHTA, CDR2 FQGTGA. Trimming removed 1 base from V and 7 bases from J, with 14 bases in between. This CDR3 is CASSLKPGARNEQFF. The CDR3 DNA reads TGTGCCAGCAGCTTAAAGCCAGGGGCGCGTAATGAGCAGTTCTTC. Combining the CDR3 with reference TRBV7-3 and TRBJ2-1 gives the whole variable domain GAGVSQTPSNKVTEKGKYVELRCDPISGHTALYWYRQSLGQGPEFLIYFQGTGAADDSGLPNDRFFAVRPEGSVSTLKIQRTERGDSAVYLCASSLKPGARNEQFFGPGTRLTVL.